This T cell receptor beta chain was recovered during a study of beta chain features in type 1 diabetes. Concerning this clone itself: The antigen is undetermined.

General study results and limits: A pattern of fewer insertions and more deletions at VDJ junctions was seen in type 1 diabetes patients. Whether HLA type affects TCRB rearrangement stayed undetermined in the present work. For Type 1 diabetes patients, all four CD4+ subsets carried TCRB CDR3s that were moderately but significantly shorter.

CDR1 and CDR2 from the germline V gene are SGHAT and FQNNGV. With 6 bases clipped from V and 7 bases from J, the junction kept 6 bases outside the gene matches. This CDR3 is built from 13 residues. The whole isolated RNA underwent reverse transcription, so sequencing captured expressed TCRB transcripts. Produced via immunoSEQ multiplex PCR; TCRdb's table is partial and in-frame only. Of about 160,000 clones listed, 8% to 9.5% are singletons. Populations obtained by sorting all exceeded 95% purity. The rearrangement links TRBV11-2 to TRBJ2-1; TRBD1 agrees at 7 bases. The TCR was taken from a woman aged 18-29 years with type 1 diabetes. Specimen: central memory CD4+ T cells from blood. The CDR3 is CASRLRDRNEQFF. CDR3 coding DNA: TGTGCCAGCAGGTTACGGGACAGAAATGAGCAGTTCTTC.